Included here is one TCR beta chain sequence, with context. This clonotype appeared a single time. It has no known antigen specificity. The input lacks base qualities; no much larger clone sits a single base away. Evidence from one read is weak. The data belong to a study of T cell repertoires in cytomegalovirus infection (dated by TCRdb to about 2019). About the investigation overall: Alongside well-studied HLA-B-restricted epitopes, the peptide stimulations were aimed at recently identified HLA-C-restricted CMV epitopes, whose presentation resists viral immunomodulation. The HLA type of each donor mattered for the analysis, because public TCR beta signatures pointed to carriage of CMV infection along with the matching HLA type. Study-wide findings and limitations: In both this cohort and an independent roughly 330-donor cohort, the cumulative frequency of public TCR beta family members distinguished carriers of CMV infection plus the relevant HLA type. The ex vivo response was dominated by HLA-C-restricted CMV-specific TCR beta clonotypes, which also provided the single most frequent clonotype in two of eight donors.

Taken with the paper, the label for treatment or condition translates to: in vitro stimulation with specific CMV peptide epitopes to enrich CMV-specific T cells. The CDR3 measures 13 amino acids from cysteine to phenylalanine. The only DNA kept is the CDR3, 39 bases in frame from the first base. The germline V gene (reference sequence) gives CDR1 as MNHEY and CDR2 as SMNVEV. The V and J ends are trimmed by 8 bases and 7 bases, leaving 17 bases between them. Reads for this sample came from an Illumina HiSeq 1500. TCRdb handled the public reads itself, with Q25 trimming in fastp and clone calling in MiXCR, and kept productive beta chains. Each CDR3 protein appears once, grouped with its most common genes and DNA. This sample gives roughly 570,000 distinct CDR3 sequences in total; around two fifths of them show up just once. 48% of the sample lies in the top ten.

Sample: cultured PBMCs, taken from culture after CMV antigen stimulation. The TCR comes from a human donor in good health (CMV status not recorded). Some clones in this sample may be carry-over from other donors' samples. The sequence is built from TRBV27 and TRBJ1-2; a confident D gene designation cannot be given. The CDR3 here reads CASAAASSAGYTF. The sequenced DNA: TGTGCCAGCGCCGCTGCCTCCTCGGCTGGCTACACCTTC.